This T cell receptor beta chain was recovered during a study of cytomegalovirus exposure and HLA in healthy donors. Separation from the roughly 700-subject first cohort characterized the roughly 110-subject validation cohort, to which the donors belonged. This clone was picked up a small number of times. Trimming removed 6 bases from V and 7 bases from J, with 16 bases in between. Germline V lookup: CDR1 MNHEY, CDR2 SVGAGI. The length of the CDR3 is 14 residues. Sequencing was performed with immunoSEQ multiplex PCR; in TCRdb, only in-frame clones are kept and a portion is missing. The sample shows over 45,000 clones, about 88% of them seen only once.

Source material: PBMCs. The source of this sequence is a woman aged 25-40 years in good health and CMV-seronegative. The rearrangement uses TRBV6-5 and TRBJ1-5, with D perhaps matching TRBD1 (6 bases). In DNA, the CDR3 is TGTGCCAGCAGCCCCGAGGGGGTCTGGCAGCCCCAGCATTTT. This gives the protein CASSPEGVWQPQHF.